A selection of T cell receptor beta chains follows, all from one sample in a study of hypomethylating agent response in myelodysplastic syndrome. Clones were sequenced by immunoSEQ multiplex PCR, and TCRdb holds only the in-frame ones, with some missing. The profile shows thousands of clones, approximately 80% of them singletons. The material sequenced was bone marrow, taken before or after starting hypomethylating agent treatment for myelodysplastic syndrome (not recorded which). The origin of the receptors is a human donor with myelodysplastic syndrome. Both conserved end residues are part of each CDR3. Each record gives: D gene, clone size, J gene, V gene, CDR3 protein, CDR3 DNA. A D gene is named only where the DNA matches it firmly. Expanded clones are given a class, and other clones once, few, many or no size at all.

D: TRBD2
size: NA
J: TRBJ2-3
V: TRBV30
CDR3: CAWSLTQTSGGRPYF
DNA: TGTGCCTGGAGCCTCACCCAGACTAGCGGGGGGCGTCCGTATTTT

D: NA
size: few
J: TRBJ2-4
V: TRBV6-1
CDR3: CASSEWPLAKNIQYF
DNA: TGTGCCAGCAGTGAATGGCCCCTAGCCAAAAACATTCAGTACTTC

D: NA
size: NA
J: TRBJ1-2
V: TRBV4-2
CDR3: CASSQGTTSGYTF
DNA: TGTGCCAGCAGCCAAGGTACAACCAGCGGCTACACCTTC

D: TRBD1
size: NA
J: TRBJ1-6
V: TRBV30
CDR3: CAWSGTGTLHF
DNA: TGTGCCTGGAGTGGGACAGGGACCCTCCACTTT

D: NA
size: NA
J: TRBJ1-1
V: TRBV7-9
CDR3: CASSSTVASLIGDEAFF
DNA: TGTGCCAGCAGCTCGACGGTGGCTTCCCTCATTGGGGATGAAGCTTTCTTT

D: TRBD2
size: once
J: TRBJ2-1
V: TRBV9
CDR3: CASSVGEGSYNEQFF
DNA: TGTGCCAGCAGCGTAGGGGAGGGATCTTACAATGAGCAGTTCTTC

D: TRBD1
size: once
J: TRBJ1-5
V: TRBV28
CDR3: CASTIGGQGNQPQHF
DNA: TGTGCCAGCACCATCGGAGGACAGGGCAATCAGCCCCAGCATTTT

D: TRBD1
size: NA
J: TRBJ2-5
V: TRBV19
CDR3: CASGTVQETQYF
DNA: TGTGCCAGTGGGACAGTCCAAGAGACCCAGTACTTC

D: TRBD2
size: few
J: TRBJ2-1
V: TRBV19
CDR3: CASSTFHGGASNEQFF
DNA: TGTGCCAGTAGTACCTTCCACGGGGGGGCCAGCAATGAGCAGTTCTTC

D: NA
size: NA
J: TRBJ2-2
V: TRBV9
CDR3: CASSVVSTGELFF
DNA: TGTGCCAGCAGCGTAGTTTCCACCGGGGAGCTGTTTTTT

D: NA
size: NA
J: TRBJ2-4
V: TRBV19
CDR3: CASSSPDQVKNIQYF
DNA: TGTGCCAGTAGTTCTCCGGACCAGGTGAAAAACATTCAGTACTTC

D: NA
size: NA
J: TRBJ2-5
V: TRBV5-4
CDR3: CASSLVVAGQETQYF
DNA: TGTGCCAGCAGCTTGGTGGTAGCTGGCCAAGAGACCCAGTACTTC

D: NA
size: NA
J: TRBJ2-1
V: TRBV6-1
CDR3: CASSAGAGSSYNEQFF
DNA: TGTGCCAGCAGTGCTGGCGCGGGGAGCTCCTACAATGAGCAGTTCTTC

D: NA
size: NA
J: TRBJ2-1
V: TRBV7-9
CDR3: CASSFGEVNEQFF
DNA: TGTGCCAGCAGCTTCGGAGAAGTGAATGAGCAGTTCTTC

D: NA
size: NA
J: TRBJ1-3
V: TRBV18
CDR3: CASSPSSNGNTIYF
DNA: TGTGCCAGCTCACCATCTTCGAACGGAAACACCATATATTTT

D: TRBD1
size: once
J: TRBJ1-1
V: TRBV4-3
CDR3: CASSHARQGGTEAFF
DNA: TGCGCCAGCAGCCATGCCAGACAGGGTGGGACTGAAGCTTTCTTT

D: NA
size: NA
J: TRBJ1-1
V: TRBV7-9
CDR3: CASSFRTDTEAFF
DNA: TGTGCCAGCAGCTTTCGGACAGACACTGAAGCTTTCTTT

D: NA
size: NA
J: TRBJ2-5
V: TRBV7-2
CDR3: CASSFNQAPVTQYF
DNA: TGTGCCAGCAGCTTCAATCAGGCTCCAGTGACCCAGTACTTC

D: NA
size: NA
J: TRBJ1-2
V: TRBV4-1
CDR3: CASSQNSNYGYTF
DNA: TGCGCCAGCAGCCAAAACAGTAACTATGGCTACACCTTC

D: TRBD1
size: NA
J: TRBJ1-2
V: TRBV4-3
CDR3: CASSQLTSTGQGAEGYTF
DNA: TGCGCCAGCAGCCAGCTTACCTCAACGGGACAGGGGGCGGAGGGCTACACCTTC

D: NA
size: NA
J: TRBJ2-3
V: TRBV15
CDR3: CATSRTRAQTTDTQYF
DNA: TGTGCCACCAGCAGGACACGGGCACAAACAACAGATACGCAGTATTTT

D: NA
size: NA
J: TRBJ1-2
V: TRBV5-1
CDR3: CASSFEGGYGYTF
DNA: TGCGCCAGCAGCTTCGAGGGAGGGTATGGCTACACCTTC

D: TRBD2
size: NA
J: TRBJ2-3
V: TRBV7-9
CDR3: CASSILAGGPDTQYF
DNA: TGTGCCAGCAGCATCCTAGCGGGGGGGCCAGATACGCAGTATTTT

D: NA
size: NA
J: TRBJ1-1
V: TRBV5-6
CDR3: CASSVDTEAFF
DNA: TGTGCCAGCAGCGTTGATACTGAAGCTTTCTTT

D: NA
size: NA
J: TRBJ2-3
V: TRBV5-1
CDR3: CASSLGQSTDTQYF
DNA: TGCGCCAGCAGCTTAGGACAGAGCACAGATACGCAGTATTTT

D: NA
size: few
J: TRBJ2-2
V: TRBV2
CDR3: CARARLTGELFF
DNA: TGTGCCAGAGCTAGACTTACCGGGGAGCTGTTTTTT

D: NA
size: NA
J: TRBJ2-5
V: TRBV7-7
CDR3: CASSLNQGLQETQYF
DNA: TGTGCCAGCAGCTTGAATCAGGGCCTTCAAGAGACCCAGTACTTC

D: NA
size: once
J: TRBJ2-7
V: TRBV5-1
CDR3: CASSLIEFYRDEQYF
DNA: TGCGCCAGCAGCCTAATAGAATTCTACAGGGACGAGCAGTACTTC

D: NA
size: NA
J: TRBJ2-2
V: TRBV9
CDR3: CASSVETNTGELFF
DNA: TGTGCCAGCAGCGTAGAGACGAACACCGGGGAGCTGTTTTTT

D: NA
size: NA
J: TRBJ1-2
V: TRBV5-1
CDR3: CASSLRGLEGYTF
DNA: TGCGCCAGCAGCTTGCGGGGTTTGGAGGGCTACACCTTC

D: NA
size: once
J: TRBJ1-6
V: TRBV28
CDR3: CASSSTGSSYNSPLHF
DNA: TGTGCCAGCAGTTCAACAGGGAGCTCCTATAATTCACCCCTCCACTTT

D: NA
size: NA
J: TRBJ2-5
V: TRBV15
CDR3: CATSSGLGLTPGETQYF
DNA: TGTGCCACCAGCAGCGGACTCGGACTCACGCCTGGGGAGACCCAGTACTTC

D: NA
size: NA
J: TRBJ1-4
V: TRBV9
CDR3: CASSGPGATNEKLFF
DNA: TGTGCCAGCAGCGGCCCCGGCGCAACTAATGAAAAACTGTTTTTT

D: NA
size: NA
J: TRBJ2-5
V: TRBV2
CDR3: CASSQPLQETQYF
DNA: TGTGCCAGCAGTCAACCTTTACAAGAGACCCAGTACTTC

D: NA
size: NA
J: TRBJ1-4
V: TRBV5-4
CDR3: CASSWSATNEKLFF
DNA: TGTGCCAGCAGCTGGAGCGCAACTAATGAAAAACTGTTTTTT

D: NA
size: NA
J: TRBJ1-2
V: TRBV18
CDR3: CASSLNTQRPGGYTF
DNA: TGTGCCAGCTCACTAAACACCCAAAGACCGGGCGGCTACACCTTC

D: NA
size: NA
J: TRBJ1-5
V: TRBV28
CDR3: CASSFRRGYNQPQHF
DNA: TGTGCCAGCAGTTTCCGGAGGGGGTACAATCAGCCCCAGCATTTT

D: TRBD1
size: NA
J: TRBJ1-1
V: TRBV6-5
CDR3: CASSYSRGRGHTEAFF
DNA: TGTGCCAGCAGTTACTCTAGGGGCAGGGGGCATACTGAAGCTTTCTTT

D: TRBD1
size: NA
J: TRBJ2-5
V: TRBV9
CDR3: CASSYGQARDETQYF
DNA: TGTGCCAGCAGCTACGGACAGGCCCGAGATGAGACCCAGTACTTC

D: NA
size: NA
J: TRBJ2-1
V: TRBV11-2
CDR3: CASSWGFSYNEQFF
DNA: TGTGCCAGCAGCTGGGGCTTCTCCTACAATGAGCAGTTCTTC

D: TRBD2
size: NA
J: TRBJ2-1
V: TRBV5-1
CDR3: CASSPGGLGLARNEQFF
DNA: TGCGCCAGCAGCCCGGGGGGTCTGGGACTAGCGCGTAATGAGCAGTTCTTC

D: NA
size: NA
J: TRBJ2-2
V: TRBV9
CDR3: CASREGPNTGELFF
DNA: TGTGCCAGCAGGGAGGGACCAAACACCGGGGAGCTGTTTTTT

D: TRBD2
size: NA
J: TRBJ2-3
V: TRBV2
CDR3: CASRSGLGTDTQYF
DNA: TGTGCCAGCAGAAGCGGACTAGGGACAGATACGCAGTATTTT

D: NA
size: NA
J: TRBJ2-1
V: TRBV6-5
CDR3: CASSRQVGFYNEQFF
DNA: TGTGCCAGCAGTAGACAGGTGGGGTTTTACAATGAGCAGTTCTTC

D: NA
size: NA
J: TRBJ2-5
V: TRBV5-6
CDR3: CASSLWPQETQYF
DNA: TGTGCCAGCAGCTTGTGGCCCCAAGAGACCCAGTACTTC

D: TRBD2
size: NA
J: TRBJ2-3
V: TRBV9
CDR3: CASSVVASGGPTDTQYF
DNA: TGTGCCAGCAGCGTAGTGGCGAGCGGGGGACCCACAGATACGCAGTATTTT

D: TRBD1
size: once
J: TRBJ2-3
V: TRBV5-1
CDR3: CASSLGQGARTDTQYF
DNA: TGCGCCAGCAGCTTGGGTCAGGGGGCCCGCACAGATACGCAGTATTTT

D: TRBD2
size: NA
J: TRBJ2-3
V: TRBV5-6
CDR3: CASSGGGMFGTDTQYF
DNA: TGTGCCAGCAGCGGGGGAGGGATGTTTGGCACAGATACGCAGTATTTT

D: NA
size: NA
J: TRBJ1-5
V: TRBV10-3
CDR3: CAISDGAQGSPQHF
DNA: TGTGCCATCAGTGACGGGGCCCAAGGGAGTCCCCAGCATTTT

D: NA
size: few
J: TRBJ1-6
V: TRBV5-1
CDR3: CASSLVTDNSPLHF
DNA: TGCGCCAGCAGCTTGGTAACAGATAATTCACCCCTCCACTTT

D: NA
size: NA
J: TRBJ1-5
V: TRBV28
CDR3: CASSVGSRGNQPQHF
DNA: TGTGCCAGCAGTGTCGGGTCGCGGGGCAATCAGCCCCAGCATTTT

D: TRBD1
size: medium-sized
J: TRBJ1-5
V: TRBV28
CDR3: CASSGQAYNQPQHF
DNA: TGTGCCAGCTCAGGACAGGCCTACAATCAGCCCCAGCATTTT

D: NA
size: NA
J: TRBJ2-7
V: TRBV5-6
CDR3: CASSPGRGGSYEQYF
DNA: TGTGCCAGCAGCCCCGGAAGAGGGGGGTCCTACGAGCAGTACTTC

D: TRBD2
size: NA
J: TRBJ2-3
V: TRBV29-1
CDR3: CSASGLAGRTDTQYF
DNA: TGCAGCGCCTCGGGACTAGCGGGTCGCACAGATACGCAGTATTTT

D: TRBD1
size: NA
J: TRBJ2-7
V: TRBV28
CDR3: CASSQPGTGLEVQYF
DNA: TGTGCCAGCAGCCAACCCGGGACAGGGTTAGAAGTGCAGTACTTC

D: NA
size: NA
J: TRBJ2-6
V: TRBV2
CDR3: CASSGGANVLTF
DNA: TGTGCCAGCAGTGGGGGGGCCAACGTCCTGACTTTC

D: TRBD1
size: NA
J: TRBJ2-5
V: TRBV7-9
CDR3: CATTGLGKETQYF
DNA: TGTGCCACGACAGGGCTGGGAAAAGAGACCCAGTACTTC

D: NA
size: NA
J: TRBJ2-5
V: TRBV9
CDR3: CASSVAWRQGKAETQYF
DNA: TGTGCCAGCAGCGTAGCTTGGCGGCAGGGGAAGGCAGAGACCCAGTACTTC

D: NA
size: NA
J: TRBJ2-1
V: TRBV9
CDR3: CASSVAGGITYNEQFF
DNA: TGTGCCAGCAGCGTAGCGGGCGGGATTACCTACAATGAGCAGTTCTTC

D: TRBD1
size: NA
J: TRBJ2-4
V: TRBV7-2
CDR3: CASSFAGGNIQYF
DNA: TGTGCCAGCAGCTTTGCAGGGGGAAACATTCAGTACTTC